The next 23 T cell receptor beta chains were all read from a single sample in a study of technical replicates of blood from a few donors. The protocol was immunoSEQ multiplex PCR, while the TCRdb copy is restricted to in-frame clones and leaves out a portion. The sample holds around 97,000 clones, roughly 95% seen once. Sequencing was performed on T cells isolated from PBMCs. The receptors derive from a human donor in good health.

The chain has TRBV19 and TRBJ1-2; a weak D match, TRBD1 (5 bases). Between the trimmed V and J ends, which lost 7 bases and 8 bases, there was a span of 14 bases. The CDR3 contains 12 residues. Germline V lookup: CDR1 LNHDA, CDR2 SQIVND (reference sequence). CDR3: CASTKDIHGYTF. As DNA, the CDR3 is TGTGCCAGTACCAAGGACATACACGGCTACACCTTC. Filled out from reference TRBV19 and TRBJ1-2, the complete variable domain reads DGGITQSPKYLFRKEGQNVTLSCEQNLNHDAMYWYRQDPGQGLRLIYYSQIVNDFQKGDIAEGYSVSREKKESFPLTVTSAQKNPTAFYLCASTKDIHGYTFGSGTRLTVV.

In this sample, this clone turned up once. The chain employs TRBV6-5 and TRBJ1-2, with a possible D match to TRBD1 (6 bases). Looked up from germline, CDR1 is MNHEY and CDR2 is SVGAGI. V was trimmed by 2 bases and J by 4 bases, leaving 11 bases between them. CDR3 length: 14 amino acids. This CDR3 reads CASSYGEGVYGYTF. Here the CDR3 DNA reads TGTGCCAGCAGTTACGGGGAGGGGGTCTATGGCTACACCTTC.

Turning to this clone: One end of the junction varies from germline; a read error may be responsible. The rearrangement joins TRBV29-1 to TRBJ2-1, with 10 bases aligning to TRBD1. The length of the CDR3 is 15 residues. Looked up from germline, CDR1 is SQVTM and CDR2 is ANQGSEA. The CDR3 DNA reads as TGCGGCGTTGATAGGGGGACAGGGGATGGTCATGAGCAGTTCTTC. Translation: CGVDRGTGDGHEQFF.

The rearrangement uses TRBV7-2 and TRBJ2-2; 12 positions match TRBD1. Per the germline V gene, CDR1 is SGHTA and CDR2 is FQGNSA. The CDR3 has 15 amino acids. CDR3 sequence reads: CAVRGDRGLAGELFF. In DNA form, the CDR3 reads TGTGCAGTTAGGGGGGACAGGGGGCTGGCCGGGGAGCTGTTTTTT.

The V and J genes are TRBV5-4 and TRBJ2-1; D might be TRBD2 (6 bases). Per the germline V gene, CDR1 is SGHNT and CDR2 is YYREEE (reference sequence). CDR3 size: 14 residues. Trimming cost V 2 bases and J 12 bases, with 18 bases left between them. The CDR3 DNA sequence: TGTGCCAGCAGCTTACAACTAGCCCTCGATGGGCAGTTCTTC. Translating it yields CASSLQLALDGQFF.

This clone was counted only a few times. The CDR3 loop is CASSSVSLRTGGFAGYTF. DNA for the CDR3: TGCGCCAGCAGCTCGGTGTCCTTGAGGACAGGGGGTTTTGCTGGCTACACCTTC. V is TRBV5-1 and J is TRBJ1-2; 10 bases align to TRBD1. Germline CDR1 SGHRS, CDR2 YFSETQ. J lost 7 bases, V lost 3 bases, and 18 bases had no gene match. The CDR3 sequence is 18 residues long. The full variable domain, completed using reference TRBV5-1 and TRBJ1-2, is KAGVTQTPRYLIKTRGQQVTLSCSPISGHRSVSWYQQTPGQGLQFLFEYFSETQRNKGNFPGRFSGRQFSNSRSEMNVSTLELGDSALYLCASSSVSLRTGGFAGYTFGSGTRLTVV.

The chain carries TRBV27 and TRBJ2-5; unclear D gene. V was shortened by 2 bases and J by 0 bases, with 10 bases between the two germline ends. CDR1 and CDR2 from the germline V gene are MNHEY and SMNVEV (reference sequence). The CDR3 sequence is 15 residues long. The CDR3 DNA reads as TGTGCCAGCAGTTTACAGCTGCGGTACCAAGAGACCCAGTACTTC. Translating gives CASSLQLRYQETQYF.

The rearrangement uses TRBV29-1 and TRBJ2-1, with D possibly being TRBD2 (5 bases). Deletions cut 7 bases from V and 7 bases from J, with 20 bases between. There are 14 residues in the CDR3. In germline, CDR1 is SQVTM, CDR2 ANQGSEA. The CDR3 region has the DNA TGCAGCGCAGAATCCCCCAGGTGGACTAATGAGCAGTTCTTC. Protein product: CSAESPRWTNEQFF.

The V and J genes are TRBV27 and TRBJ2-2; 12 bases align to TRBD2. The V gene end was trimmed by 7 bases and the J gene end by 6 bases; junction bases not matched to a gene: 6. The CDR3 has 15 amino acids. Germline values: CDR1 MNHEY, CDR2 SMNVEV (reference sequence). In DNA, the CDR3 is TGTGCCAGCATCTGGACTAGCGGGATCCCCGGGGAGCTGTTTTTT. This translates into CASIWTSGIPGELFF.

The genes are TRBV29-1 and TRBJ2-7; 11 bases agree with TRBD2. V dropped 7 bases and J dropped 2; count of bases not matched to a gene: 7. The CDR3 is 14 residues long. The germline gives CDR1 SQVTM, CDR2 ANQGSEA. CDR3 bases: TGCAGCGCAAAACTAGCGGGAGCAACCTACGAGCAGTACTTC. Protein: CSAKLAGATYEQYF.

The rearrangement links TRBV27 to TRBJ2-1; D remains unclear. This CDR3 spans 15 amino acids. Germline V CDR1 and CDR2: MNHEY, SMNVEV (reference sequence). Trimming took 2 bases from V and 0 from J, leaving 8 bases between them. This CDR3 reads CASSLESSSYNEQFF. DNA of the CDR3: TGTGCCAGCAGTTTAGAATCGAGCTCCTACAATGAGCAGTTCTTC.

The chain combines TRBV11-2 with TRBJ2-7; 9 nucleotides line up with TRBD2. The V and J ends lost 6 bases and 3 bases, in that order; junction bases with no gene match: 6. Germline-derived CDR1 and CDR2 are SGHAT and FQNNGV. The CDR3 totals 14 residues. CDR3 DNA: TGTGCCAGCAGAGGCGGGAGGGAGATCTACGAGCAGTACTTC. It specifies CASRGGREIYEQYF. Combining the CDR3 with reference TRBV11-2 and TRBJ2-7 gives the whole variable domain EAGVAQSPRYKIIEKRQSVAFWCNPISGHATLYWYQQILGQGPKLLIQFQNNGVVDDSQLPKDRFSAERLKGVDSTLKIQPAKLEDSAVYLCASRGGREIYEQYFGPGTRLTVT.

The chain links TRBV4-1 to TRBJ2-7; 7 bases are shared with TRBD2. The germline V gene encodes CDR1 MGHRA and CDR2 YSYEKL. J lost 1 base, V lost 1 base, and 13 bases had no gene match. The CDR3 is 18 amino acids. The CDR3 reads CASSQGHSGDSASYEQYF. Here the CDR3 DNA reads TGCGCCAGCAGCCAAGGGCACAGCGGGGACTCCGCTTCCTACGAGCAGTACTTC.

V and J are TRBV4-3 and TRBJ2-7; TRBD1 matches 8 bases. J was trimmed by 1 base and V by 2 bases; bases with no gene match: 10. The CDR3 contains 17 residues. Germline CDR1 LGHNA, CDR2 YSLEER. The CDR3 DNA reads TGCGCCAGCAGCCAACGCCCGCCGACAGGGGCTTCCTACGAGCAGTACTTC. Protein sequence: CASSQRPPTGASYEQYF.

In its sample, this clone is medium-sized. The chain recombines TRBV6-1 with TRBJ2-7; TRBD1 aligns across 9 bases. The junction had 9 bases not matched to a gene; V was cut back by 0 bases and J by 3 bases. In germline, CDR1 is MNHNS, CDR2 SASEGT. The CDR3 consists of 17 residues. The CDR3 nucleotides are TGTGCCAGCAGTGAAGCGAGGGGGGGGACAGGGCTCTACGAGCAGTACTTC. The encoded protein is CASSEARGGTGLYEQYF.

The CDR3 coding sequence is TGTGCCACCAGCAGAGATCGGGGTTCAGAGACCCAGTACTTC. Residues: CATSRDRGSETQYF. The rearrangement links TRBV15 to TRBJ2-5, with D possibly being TRBD2 (5 bases). V dropped 0 bases and J dropped 4 bases, with 9 bases sitting between them. Germline CDR1 reads LNHNV; CDR2 reads YYDKDF (reference sequence). The CDR3 consists of 14 residues.

The chain employs TRBV5-1 and TRBJ2-3, with 7 nucleotides matching TRBD1. V lost 10 bases to trimming and J lost 2 bases; unmatched junction nucleotides: 10. CDR1 is SGHRS and CDR2 is YFSETQ in the germline V gene. The CDR3 has 14 amino acids. CDR3 amino acids: CAGSTGEVTDTQYF. CDR3 nucleotide sequence: TGCGCCGGAAGCACAGGGGAAGTCACAGATACGCAGTATTTT.

The chain combines TRBV5-1 with TRBJ1-4, with a tentative D call TRBD1 (5 bases). The length of the CDR3 is 14 residues. Germline CDR1 is SGHRS and CDR2 is YFSETQ. V shed 7 bases and J shed 2 bases, with 12 bases lying between them. CDR3 DNA sequence: TGCGCCAGCTCCCAGGGTATCACTAATGAAAAACTGTTTTTT. Its protein is CASSQGITNEKLFF. Combining the CDR3 with reference TRBV5-1 and TRBJ1-4 gives the whole variable domain KAGVTQTPRYLIKTRGQQVTLSCSPISGHRSVSWYQQTPGQGLQFLFEYFSETQRNKGNFPGRFSGRQFSNSRSEMNVSTLELGDSALYLCASSQGITNEKLFFGSGTQLSVL.

This chain joins TRBV5-4 and TRBJ1-2; tentatively, D is TRBD1 (5 bases). Germline loops: CDR1 SGHNT, CDR2 YYREEE (reference sequence). CDR3 length equals 14 residues. V gave up 5 bases and J gave up 1 base, with 12 bases separating them. The CDR3: CASSSGTFNYGYTF. CDR3 coding DNA: TGTGCCAGCAGTTCGGGGACTTTTAACTATGGCTACACCTTC.

The chain has TRBV6-1 and TRBJ1-4; D gene ambiguous. The CDR3 extends over 15 amino acids. CDR1 is MNHNS, CDR2 SASEGT, per germline. Deletions cut 2 bases from V and 8 bases from J, with 15 bases between. CDR3 region: CASSEFSGSWEKLFF. The CDR3 DNA is TGTGCCAGCAGTGAATTCAGCGGGTCGTGGGAAAAACTGTTTTTT.

V usage is TRBV19 and J usage is TRBJ1-5, with a possible D match to TRBD1 (5 bases). CDR1 is LNHDA and CDR2 is SQIVND in the germline V gene (reference sequence). Trimming left V 8 bases short and J 7 bases short, with 18 bases between. CDR3 length: 14 amino acids. In nucleotides, the CDR3 is TGTGCCAGTTCAACAGGAATGGTAGGGCAGCCCCAGCATTTT. This gives the protein CASSTGMVGQPQHF.

The V gene is TRBV7-3, the J gene TRBJ2-2; D call uncertain. The CDR3 sequence is 18 residues long. The V and J ends lost 5 bases and 0 bases respectively, with 19 bases between them. Germline assignment: CDR1 SGHTA and CDR2 FQGTGA. CDR3 nucleotides: TGTGCCAGCAGCCTTCAACTTACAGATTTGTCGAACACCGGGGAGCTGTTTTTT. This codes for CASSLQLTDLSNTGELFF.

V and J are TRBV29-1 and TRBJ2-7, with TRBD2 as a possible D gene (5 bases). The V gene's germline CDR1 is SQVTM and CDR2 ANQGSEA. CDR3 length: 14 amino acids. V was shortened by 6 bases and J by 0 bases, with 15 bases between the two germline ends. The CDR3 bases are TGCAGCGTCGACGATGGCGGGCGCTCCTACGAGCAGTACTTC. Encoded protein: CSVDDGGRSYEQYF.